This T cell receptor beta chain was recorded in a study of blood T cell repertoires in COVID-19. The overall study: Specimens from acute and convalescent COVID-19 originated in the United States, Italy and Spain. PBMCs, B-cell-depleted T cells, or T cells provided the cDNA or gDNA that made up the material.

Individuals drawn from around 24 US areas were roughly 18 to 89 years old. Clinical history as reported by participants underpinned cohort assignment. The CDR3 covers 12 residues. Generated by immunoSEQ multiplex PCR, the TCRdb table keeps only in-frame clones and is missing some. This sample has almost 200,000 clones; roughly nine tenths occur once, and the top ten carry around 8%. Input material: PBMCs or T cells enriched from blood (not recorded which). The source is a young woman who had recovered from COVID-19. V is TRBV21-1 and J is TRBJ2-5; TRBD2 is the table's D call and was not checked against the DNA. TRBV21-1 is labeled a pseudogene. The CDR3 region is CATKRVQETQYF. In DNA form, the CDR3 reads TGTGCCACCAAGCGGGTACAGGAGACCCAGTACTTC.